This TCR beta chain was sequenced for a study of early T cells in non-severe SARS-CoV-2 infection. CDR3 length: 13 residues. Between the trimmed V and J ends, which lost 6 bases and 9 bases, there was a span of 15 bases. Individual cDNA molecules each received unique molecular identifiers attached to them. TCRdb re-called the 5' RACE reads through MiXCR, storing one row per CDR3 protein. The sample consists of about 30,000 distinct CDR3 sequences, less than 6.5% of them appearing once. By share, this clonotype counts as medium-sized. Sequenced input: whole blood. V and J are TRBV12-3 or TRBV12-4 and TRBJ1-5, with D perhaps matching TRBD1 (5 bases). This sequence was found in an adult who was a healthcare worker with PCR-confirmed SARS-CoV-2 infection or an uninfected control (not recorded which). This chain's CDR3 is CASSSGLGRPQHF. The CDR3, as DNA: TGTGCCAGCAGCTCAGGGTTAGGGCGGCCCCAGCATTTT.